These T cell receptor beta chains were read from a single sample in a study of blood T cell repertoires in COVID-19. Profiling relied on immunoSEQ multiplex PCR, and the TCRdb table lists in-frame clones only, not all of them. The repertoire has about 160,000 clones, about 87% of them found once; the top ten carry about 9.4%. Source material: peripheral blood. The receptors were gathered from a woman in her 70s with COVID-19, enrolled during active disease. Each CDR3 is given with its conserved first and last residue. A D gene is named only where the DNA matches it firmly. A clone size is listed for some rows: how often the clone was seen (once, few, many), or a class if it is expanded.

TRBD1	few	TRBV3-1/TRBV3-2	TRBJ1-2	TGTGCCAGCAGCCCGACAGGGATAAATGGCTACACCTTC	CASSPTGINGYTF
.	.	TRBV19	TRBJ1-1	TGTGCCAGTAGTAGGAAGGGGCCGCGGTCACCGAACACTGAAGCTTTCTTT	CASSRKGPRSPNTEAFF
.	.	TRBV30	TRBJ1-1	TGTGCCTGGAGGAGGTTAATGAACACTGAAGCTTTCTTT	CAWRRLMNTEAFF
TRBD1	.	TRBV19	TRBJ1-6	TGTGCCAGTAGTATCGGACAGGGGACGAATTCACCCCTCCACTTT	CASSIGQGTNSPLHF
.	few	TRBV5-1	TRBJ1-2	TGCGCCAGCAGCTTATTACTGGGAGATGGCTACACCTTC	CASSLLLGDGYTF
.	.	TRBV5-4	TRBJ1-1	TGTGCCAGCAGCTTGGTGCAGCGGGGCACTGAAGCTTTCTTT	CASSLVQRGTEAFF
TRBD1	.	TRBV7-2	TRBJ2-7	TGTGCCAGCAGCTTAGACAGGGGGAGGTCCTACGAGCAGTACTTC	CASSLDRGRSYEQYF
.	.	TRBV5-1	TRBJ1-6	TGCGCCAGCAGCTTTGCGAACCGAAGCTCCTATAATTCACCCCTCCACTTT	CASSFANRSSYNSPLHF
.	.	TRBV27	TRBJ1-6	TGTGCCAGCAGTCCCCGACAGCTTAATTCACCCCTCCACTTT	CASSPRQLNSPLHF
.	.	TRBV15	TRBJ1-6	TGTGCCACCAGCAGAGGCCGGGATAATTCACCCCTCCACTTT	CATSRGRDNSPLHF
TRBD1	.	TRBV6-1	TRBJ1-4	TGTGCCAGCAGTGACCCTGCAGGGGGCGCGTTGGGTGGTGAAAAACTGTTTTTT	CASSDPAGGALGGEKLFF
.	few	TRBV7-8	TRBJ1-6	TGTGCCAGCAGCCCCTCCTGGGCAGGGGCAGTGTCACCCCTCCACTTT	CASSPSWAGAVSPLHF
.	.	TRBV6-6	TRBJ1-4	TGTGCCAGCAGTTACTCGCAGGCAACTAATGAAAAACTGTTTTTT	CASSYSQATNEKLFF
.	once	TRBV5-1	TRBJ1-5	TGCGCCAGCAGCCCTGGGGTAATAAGGGGCCAGCCCCAGCATTTT	CASSPGVIRGQPQHF
TRBD1	.	TRBV2	TRBJ1-2	TGTGCCAGCACCGGACAGGTTCTCTATGGCTACACCTTC	CASTGQVLYGYTF
.	.	TRBV18	TRBJ2-5	TGTGCCAGCTCTTCATCAGGGGTAGAGACCCAGTACTTC	CASSSSGVETQYF
.	.	TRBV21-1	TRBJ1-5	TGTGCCAGCAGCCCCAGAGGTGGAGATCCCCCTAATCAGCCCCAGCATTTT	CASSPRGGDPPNQPQHF
.	.	TRBV11-1	TRBJ1-1	TGTGCCAGCAGCTTAGTATCCAGACAGAACACTGAAGCTTTCTTT	CASSLVSRQNTEAFF
TRBD1	.	TRBV5-6	TRBJ2-2	TGTGCCAGCAGCTTGGAGTGGGGACAGGGAAGTCGGGAGCTGTTTTTT	CASSLEWGQGSRELFF
TRBD2	.	TRBV9	TRBJ2-2	TGTGCCAGCAGCGTGGCGAGCGGGGGGGCCGGCACCGGGGAGCTGTTTTTT	CASSVASGGAGTGELFF
.	.	TRBV21-1	TRBJ1-5	TGTGCCAGCAGAGCACCGGTTACAGCCTATTATAGCAATCAGCCCCAGCATTTT	CASRAPVTAYYSNQPQHF
TRBD2	.	TRBV7-2	TRBJ2-5	TGTGCCAGCAGCTCCGGACTAGCGGGGGTCGAGACCCAGTACTTC	CASSSGLAGVETQYF
TRBD1	.	TRBV30	TRBJ1-2	TGTGCCTGGAGTGTACTCCAGGGGGGTCGTGGCTACACCTTC	CAWSVLQGGRGYTF
TRBD2	.	TRBV10-1	TRBJ2-1	TGCGCCAGCAGTGAGTCTCGGACTAGCGGCCACAATGAGCAGTTCTTC	CASSESRTSGHNEQFF
.	.	TRBV5-1	TRBJ2-5	TGCGCCAGCAGGTTAACCTCGGGACTGGATAGTGAGACCCAGTACTTC	CASRLTSGLDSETQYF
.	.	TRBV5-4	TRBJ2-1	TGTGCCAGCAGCTTGGGGACAGTACTATACAATGAGCAGTTCTTC	CASSLGTVLYNEQFF
.	.	TRBV6-5	TRBJ1-3	TGTGCCAGCAGTCTCGGGACTGGAAACACCATATATTTT	CASSLGTGNTIYF
TRBD2	few	TRBV5-6	TRBJ2-5	TGTGCCAGCAGCCTACGACTAGCTGGGGGGGAGACCCAGTACTTC	CASSLRLAGGETQYF
.	.	TRBV13	TRBJ2-3	TGTGCCAGCAGTATGGACTCGGATCGAGGGGATACGCAGTATTTT	CASSMDSDRGDTQYF
TRBD1	once	TRBV5-4	TRBJ2-5	TGTGCCAGCAGCTCCCCGACAGGGGGTATCGGGAAGACCCAGTACTTC	CASSSPTGGIGKTQYF
.	once	TRBV7-9	TRBJ1-1	TGTGCCAGCAGCTCTAACAGGGAAACCACTGAAGCTTTCTTT	CASSSNRETTEAFF